This TCR beta chain originates from a study of blood T cell repertoires in COVID-19. In the study overall: There were acute and convalescent COVID-19 samples, and they came from the United States, Italy and Spain. PBMCs, B-cell-depleted T cells, or T cells provided the cDNA or gDNA that made up the material.

Seattle participants joined during active infection and were tracked over time. In this sample, this clone turned up once. Under the authors' procedure: By means of reference gene primer amplification, nucleated cell counts were estimated. Sequenced by immunoSEQ multiplex PCR; TCRdb stores in-frame clones only, minus some. The DNA was the basis for D and trimming; V, J and clone size are from that table. The sample has about 230,000 clones, approximately 90% seen once; the top ten hold roughly 10%. The CDR3 sequence is 13 residues long. CDR1 and CDR2 (germline): LGHDT, YNNKEL (reference sequence). V dropped 5 bases and J dropped 2; count of bases not matched to a gene: 1.

V gene TRBV3-1 (or the pseudogene TRBV3-2) combines with J gene TRBJ2-7; TRBD1 matches 9 bases. The sequenced sample consisted of peripheral blood. This receptor was taken from a man aged 50 to 60 with COVID-19, enrolled during active disease. CDR3 sequence reads: CASSGTGTYEQYF. CDR3 in DNA: TGTGCCAGCAGCGGGACAGGGACCTACGAGCAGTACTTC.